Below are 28 T cell receptor beta chains sequenced from a single sample in a study of blood T cell repertoires in COVID-19. The method was immunoSEQ multiplex PCR; TCRdb's version includes in-frame clones alone and lacks a portion of them. The sample shows under 200,000 clones, approximately 83% of them seen only once. Sequencing used peripheral blood. Receptors were obtained from a woman aged 60-70 years with acute or convalescent COVID-19.

This chain connects TRBV7-2 to TRBJ2-2; tentatively, D is TRBD1 (6 bases). Germline CDR1 SGHTA, CDR2 FQGNSA. V was cut by 5 bases and J by 5 bases, with 15 bases left in between. There are 15 residues in the CDR3. CDR3 in DNA: TGTGCCAGCAGCCCCTACAGGGTGGAAACCGGGGAGCTGTTTTTT. It translates to CASSPYRVETGELFF.

The chain links TRBV12-3 or TRBV12-4 to TRBJ2-5; D gene ambiguous. Trimming removed 7 bases from V and 1 base from J, with 10 bases in between. The CDR3 has 13 residues. CDR3 region: CASKKNGQETQYF. CDR3 in DNA: TGTGCCAGCAAGAAGAACGGCCAAGAGACCCAGTACTTC.

The J gene is TRBJ1-1, the V gene TRBV30; D is possibly TRBD1 (6 bases). Germline V gives CDR1 GTSNPN, CDR2 SVGIG (reference sequence). V lost 1 base to trimming and J lost 11 bases, with 14 bases between them. The length of the CDR3 is 12 residues. CDR3 nucleotide sequence: TGTGCCTGGAGTGCAGAGCAGGGGTGGGCTTTCTTT. This sequence encodes CAWSAEQGWAFF.

The chain uses TRBV2 and TRBJ2-1; 7 positions agree with TRBD1. Per germline, CDR1 SNHLY and CDR2 FYNNEI. This CDR3 has 14 residues. Losses at the gene ends were 6 bases for V and 0 bases for J; bases not matched to a gene: 2. For the CDR3, the DNA is TGTGCCAGCAGCAGGGGGAGCTCCTACAATGAGCAGTTCTTC. Its protein product is CASSRGSSYNEQFF.

Ten or more counts support this clone. This rearrangement joins TRBV5-4 to TRBJ2-2; 11 bases match TRBD2. V lost 3 bases, J lost 2 bases, and 6 bases stayed unmatched. The CDR3 is 17 residues long. Germline-derived CDR1 and CDR2 are SGHNT and YYREEE (reference sequence). The DNA for the CDR3 is TGTGCCAGCAGCTCCGTCACTAGCGGGAGAAACACCGGGGAGCTGTTTTTT. This encodes CASSSVTSGRNTGELFF.

The V call is TRBV2, the J call TRBJ2-1; TRBD1 matches at 7 bases. The CDR3 totals 15 residues. CDR1 and CDR2 from the germline V gene are SNHLY and FYNNEI. With 3 bases clipped from V and 4 bases from J, the junction kept 6 bases outside the gene matches. The CDR3 protein is CASSDEGAPYNEQFF. The DNA for the CDR3 is TGTGCCAGCAGTGACGAGGGGGCCCCTTACAATGAGCAGTTCTTC.

The chain has TRBV6-5 and TRBJ2-7; 10 nucleotides line up with TRBD1. V trimming: 0 bases; J trimming: 7 bases; junction bases outside the gene matches: 0. This CDR3 is 13 amino acids long. Germline values: CDR1 MNHEY, CDR2 SVGAGI. CDR3: CASSYSDRGEQYF. Written as DNA, the CDR3 is TGTGCCAGCAGTTACTCGGACAGGGGGGAGCAGTACTTC.

Ten or more counts support this clone. The chain employs TRBV11-2 and TRBJ1-4; the match to TRBD1 covers 7 bases. Germline values: CDR1 SGHAT, CDR2 FQNNGV. Unmatched junction bases numbered 3, after V lost 5 bases and J lost 3 bases. CDR3 length equals 14 residues. The CDR3 reads CASSLGQSNEKLFF. The CDR3 DNA reads as TGTGCCAGCAGCCTGGGACAGTCTAATGAAAAACTGTTTTTT.

The rearrangement joins TRBV12-3 or TRBV12-4 to TRBJ1-1, with D unclear. This CDR3 comprises 13 residues. The V gene lost 2 bases and the J gene lost 6 bases, with 10 bases spanning the gap. CDR3 protein: CASSLHGSAEAFF. The CDR3 nucleotides are TGTGCCAGCAGTTTACACGGGAGCGCTGAAGCTTTCTTT.

This clone was picked up a small number of times. V usage is TRBV5-6 and J usage is TRBJ2-5, with 7 bases fitting TRBD1. This CDR3 is 15 amino acids long. After removal of 1 base from V and 2 bases from J, the junction contained 5 bases not matched to a gene. Germline V CDR1 and CDR2: SGHDT, YYEEEE. The CDR3 spells CASSLSPTGQETQYF. CDR3 DNA: TGTGCCAGCAGCTTGTCCCCGACAGGGCAAGAGACCCAGTACTTC.

This chain joins TRBV30 and TRBJ2-1; the match to TRBD2 covers 10 bases. With 2 bases clipped from V and 8 bases from J, the junction kept 9 bases outside the gene matches. The CDR3 length is 15 residues. In germline, CDR1 is GTSNPN, CDR2 SVGIG (reference sequence). CDR3 coding DNA: TGTGCCTGGAGTCCGGTAGCGGGGGGAGGGGATGAGCAGTTCTTC. Protein: CAWSPVAGGGDEQFF. Using reference TRBV30 and TRBJ2-1 for the parts outside the CDR3, the full variable domain is SQTIHQWPATLVQPVGSPLSLECTVEGTSNPNLYWYRQAAGRGLQLLFYSVGIGQISSEVPQNLSASRPQDRQFILSSKKLLLSDSGFYLCAWSPVAGGGDEQFFGPGTRLTVL.

The chain recombines TRBV27 with TRBJ2-7; 8 positions match TRBD2. The CDR3 loop spans 16 amino acids. Germline values: CDR1 MNHEY, CDR2 SMNVEV (reference sequence). The trim removed 5 bases at V and 7 bases at J, leaving 16 bases unmatched. Here the CDR3 reads CASSPLRPRGGGEQYF. The CDR3 DNA reads TGTGCCAGCAGTCCCCTCCGGCCTCGGGGGGGCGGGGAGCAGTACTTC.

The rearrangement joins TRBV7-2 to TRBJ2-5; D not certain. Germline assignment: CDR1 SGHTA and CDR2 FQGNSA. The V and J ends lost 2 bases and 4 bases respectively, with 8 bases between them. The CDR3 spans 13 residues. The DNA for the CDR3 is TGTGCCAGCAGCTTATCGACTTTAGAGACCCAGTACTTC. Protein product: CASSLSTLETQYF.

Many counts were recorded for this clone. The chain combines TRBV15 with TRBJ2-1, with 9 bases fitting TRBD2. CDR1 LNHNV and CDR2 YYDKDF come from the germline V gene (reference sequence). The CDR3 sequence is 16 residues long. V was pared by 0 bases and J by 7 bases, with 7 bases of the junction left unmatched. The CDR3 sequence is CATSREAGGPGNEQFF. The CDR3 DNA reads as TGTGCCACCAGCAGAGAGGCGGGGGGGCCTGGGAATGAGCAGTTCTTC.

The gene calls are TRBV19 and TRBJ1-1; D call uncertain. Trimming removed 5 bases from V and 4 bases from J, with 11 bases in between. The CDR3 runs 13 residues. The germline V gene has CDR1 LNHDA and CDR2 SQIVND (reference sequence). The CDR3 reads CASSPGIFTEAFF. The DNA of the CDR3 is TGTGCCAGTAGTCCCGGGATATTCACTGAAGCTTTCTTT.

The gene calls are TRBV10-3 and TRBJ1-2, with 7 bases fitting TRBD1. Germline V CDR1 and CDR2: ENHRY, SYGVKD. The V segment lost 0 bases and the J segment 5 bases; nucleotides outside the gene matches: 0. There are 13 residues in the CDR3. CDR3 DNA sequence: TGTGCCATCAGTGAGTCGGGACAGTATGGCTACACCTTC. This codes for CAISESGQYGYTF.

In nucleotides, the CDR3 is TGTGCCAGCGGGGCCAAGGAGCAGTTCTTC. Protein product: CASGAKEQFF. The chain is built from TRBV12-3 or TRBV12-4 and TRBJ2-1, with D possibly matching TRBD1 (5 bases). Trimming stripped 8 bases from V and 10 bases from J, with 9 bases between. The CDR3 has 10 residues.

This clone has a handful of counts. The V gene is TRBV7-3, the J gene TRBJ1-2; D not resolved. The V gene lost 3 bases and the J gene lost 8 bases, with 13 bases spanning the gap. Germline assignment: CDR1 SGHTA and CDR2 FQGTGA. This CDR3 contains 13 residues. The DNA of the CDR3 is TGTGCCAGCAGCTTTTCGAGTCTGGTCGGCTACACCTTC. It is translated as CASSFSSLVGYTF.

The genes are TRBV5-1 and TRBJ1-6; 10 positions match TRBD1. The J segment lost 7 bases and the V segment lost 2 bases, leaving 12 bases of the junction unmatched. This CDR3 comprises 18 residues. CDR1 is SGHRS, CDR2 YFSETQ, per germline. CDR3 sequence: CASSFRVRDRGTNSPLHF. The CDR3, as DNA: TGCGCCAGCAGCTTTCGGGTACGGGACAGGGGAACCAATTCACCCCTCCACTTT.

The chain recombines TRBV28 with TRBJ2-3; 11 bases match TRBD2. The CDR3 has 17 amino acids. Germline CDR1 is MDHEN and CDR2 is SYDVKM. V trimming: 6 bases; J trimming: 5 bases; junction bases outside the gene matches: 13. The CDR3, as DNA: TGTGCCAGCAGCTCTCCTGGGCTAGCGGGGGGCCAAGATACGCAGTATTTT. Protein: CASSSPGLAGGQDTQYF.

The chain links TRBV5-1 to TRBJ2-3, with 12 bases matching TRBD2. The CDR3 length is 19 residues. CDR1 SGHRS and CDR2 YFSETQ come from the germline V gene. Trimming at V came to 0 bases and at J to 0 bases, leaving 8 bases not matched to a gene. The CDR3 sequence: CASSLDFPGLAGSTDTQYF. The CDR3 DNA reads TGCGCCAGCAGCTTGGATTTCCCCGGACTAGCGGGGAGCACAGATACGCAGTATTTT. Looking up the rest from reference TRBV5-1 and TRBJ2-3 gives the full variable domain: KAGVTQTPRYLIKTRGQQVTLSCSPISGHRSVSWYQQTPGQGLQFLFEYFSETQRNKGNFPGRFSGRQFSNSRSEMNVSTLELGDSALYLCASSLDFPGLAGSTDTQYFGPGTRLTVL.

The chain carries TRBV28 and TRBJ2-7; D is uncertain. Germline loops: CDR1 MDHEN, CDR2 SYDVKM. The CDR3 extends over 13 amino acids. Deletions cut 5 bases from V and 2 bases from J, with 10 bases between. CDR3 bases: TGTGCCAGCAGTCGTACAGCACCCTACGAGCAGTACTTC. Its protein is CASSRTAPYEQYF.

V usage is TRBV5-1 and J usage is TRBJ1-1; TRBD1 is a possible D gene (5 bases). The CDR3 runs 14 residues. Germline V gene lookup returns CDR1 SGHRS and CDR2 YFSETQ. V was pared by 4 bases and J by 5 bases, with 15 bases between. The DNA for the CDR3 is TGCGCCAGCAGCCTGGATTCAGGGTCAACTGAAGCTTTCTTT. This gives the protein CASSLDSGSTEAFF.

This chain joins TRBV6-2 or TRBV6-3 and TRBJ1-2; D not certain. Deletions cut 5 bases from V and 2 bases from J, with 3 bases between. CDR3 length: 11 amino acids. Per germline, CDR1 MNHEY and CDR2 SVGEGT. The CDR3 spells CASSQNYGYTF. The CDR3 bases are TGTGCCAGCAGTCAGAACTATGGCTACACCTTC.

V usage is TRBV7-2 and J usage is TRBJ1-6; D remains unclear. V lost 10 bases and J lost 9, with 13 bases in between. The CDR3 has 12 amino acids. In germline, CDR1 is SGHTA, CDR2 FQGNSA. The CDR3 loop reads CATTTGGSPLHF. The CDR3 DNA sequence: TGTGCCACAACGACGGGAGGTTCACCCCTCCACTTT.

The rearrangement links TRBV7-2 to TRBJ2-5; TRBD1 agrees at 12 bases. The CDR3 extends over 17 amino acids. CDR1 SGHTA and CDR2 FQGNSA come from the germline V gene. V lost 1 base to trimming and J lost 5 bases; unmatched junction nucleotides: 8. CDR3 DNA: TGTGCCAGCAGCTTAGAGGTTGGGACAGGGGGCGTGGAGACCCAGTACTTC. It translates to CASSLEVGTGGVETQYF.

The chain employs TRBV15 and TRBJ1-5; 8 nucleotides align to TRBD1. The CDR3 has 14 amino acids. V shed 4 bases and J 5 bases; nucleotides not matched to a gene: 4. Germline CDR1 and CDR2: LNHNV and YYDKDF (reference sequence). The CDR3 sequence is CATSTRQGHQPQHF. CDR3 DNA sequence: TGTGCCACCAGCACCAGACAGGGGCATCAGCCCCAGCATTTT.

The CDR3 reads CASRERGSNSNQPQHF. The CDR3 nucleotides are TGTGCCAGCAGAGAAAGGGGCAGCAATAGCAATCAGCCCCAGCATTTT. This chain joins TRBV6-1 and TRBJ1-5, with D maybe TRBD1 (5 bases). Germline assignment: CDR1 MNHNS and CDR2 SASEGT. The CDR3 extends over 16 amino acids. The V and J ends lost 6 bases and 0 bases respectively, with 15 bases between them.